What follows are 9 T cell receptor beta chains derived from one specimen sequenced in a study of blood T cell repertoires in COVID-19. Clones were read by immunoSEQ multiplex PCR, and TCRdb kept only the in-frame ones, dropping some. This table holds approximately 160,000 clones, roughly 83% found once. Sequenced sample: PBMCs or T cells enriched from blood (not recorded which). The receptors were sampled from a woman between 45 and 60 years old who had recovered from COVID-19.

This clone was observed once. The CDR3 region is CASQTEDTQYF. Written as DNA, the CDR3 is TGCGCCAGTCAAACGGAGGATACGCAGTATTTT. The chain is built from TRBV5-1 and TRBJ2-3; no firm D call. The CDR3 has 11 residues. Germline values: CDR1 SGHRS, CDR2 YFSETQ. V was shortened by 8 bases and J by 6 bases, with 10 bases between the two germline ends.

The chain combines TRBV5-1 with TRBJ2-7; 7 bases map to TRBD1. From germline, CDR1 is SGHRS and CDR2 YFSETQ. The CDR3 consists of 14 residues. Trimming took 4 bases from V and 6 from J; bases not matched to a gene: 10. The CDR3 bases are TGCGCCAGCAGCGCCGGACAGGAGGCCGGCGAGCAGTACGTC. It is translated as CASSAGQEAGEQYV.

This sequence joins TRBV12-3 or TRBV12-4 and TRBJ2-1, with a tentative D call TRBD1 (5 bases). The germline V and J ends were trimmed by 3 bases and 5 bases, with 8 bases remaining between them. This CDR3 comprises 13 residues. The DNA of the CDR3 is TGTGCCAGCAGTTTGGGGCAGGACAATGAGCAGTTCTTC. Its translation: CASSLGQDNEQFF.

The CDR3 sequence: CASSWRTGDSPLHF. The CDR3 bases are TGCGCCAGCAGCTGGAGGACAGGGGATTCACCCCTCCACTTT. The chain uses TRBV5-1 and TRBJ1-6; 9 positions agree with TRBD1. The CDR3 runs to 14 residues. Losses at the gene ends were 3 bases for V and 8 bases for J; bases not matched to a gene: 3. Per germline, CDR1 SGHRS and CDR2 YFSETQ.

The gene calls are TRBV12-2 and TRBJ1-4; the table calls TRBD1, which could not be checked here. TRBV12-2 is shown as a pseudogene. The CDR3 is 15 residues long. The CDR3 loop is CASRSDRLGNEKLFF. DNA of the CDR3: TGTGCAAGTCGGAGTGACAGGCTGGGTAATGAAAAACTGTTTTTT.

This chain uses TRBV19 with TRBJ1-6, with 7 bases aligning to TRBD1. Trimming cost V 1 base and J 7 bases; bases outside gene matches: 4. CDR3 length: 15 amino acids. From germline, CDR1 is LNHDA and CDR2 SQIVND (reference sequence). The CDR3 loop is CASSIAGTVNSPLHF. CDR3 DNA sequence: TGTGCCAGTAGTATAGCCGGGACAGTCAATTCACCCCTCCACTTT.

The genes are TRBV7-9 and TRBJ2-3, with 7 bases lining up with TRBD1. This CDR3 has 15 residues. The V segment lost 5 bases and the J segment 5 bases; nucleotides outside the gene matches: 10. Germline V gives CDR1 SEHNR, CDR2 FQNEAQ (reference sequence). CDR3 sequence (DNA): TGTGCCAGCAGCAGTGGACAGGCCCGGGTAGATACGCAGTATTTT. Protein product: CASSSGQARVDTQYF.

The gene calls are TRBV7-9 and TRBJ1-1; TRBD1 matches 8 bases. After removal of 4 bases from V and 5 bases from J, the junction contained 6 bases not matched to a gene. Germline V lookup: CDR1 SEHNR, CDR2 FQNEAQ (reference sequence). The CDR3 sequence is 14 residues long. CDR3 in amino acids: CASSSGGVWTEAFF. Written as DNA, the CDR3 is TGTGCCAGCAGCTCAGGGGGCGTTTGGACTGAAGCTTTCTTT.

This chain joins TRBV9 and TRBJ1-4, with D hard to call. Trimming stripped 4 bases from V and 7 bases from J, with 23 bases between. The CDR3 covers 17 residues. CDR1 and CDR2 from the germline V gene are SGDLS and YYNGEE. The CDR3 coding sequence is TGTGCCAGCAGCCCCCCACGTAGCCAGCTAACGGGTGAAAAACTGTTTTTT. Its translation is CASSPPRSQLTGEKLFF.